This T cell receptor (beta chain) was found in a study of Graves' ophthalmopathy and Graves' hyperthyroidism. Eligible hyperthyroidism cases comprised new diagnoses of under 2 months' duration in individuals aged 18 to 65. In this sample, this clonotype turned up a few times. As the template, RNA transcripts were used to amplify TCR beta CDR3 regions. HTBI primers primed a first-round RT-PCR, and a second-round multiplex PCR followed. TCRdb reprocessed the multiplex PCR reads with MiXCR, giving one entry per CDR3 protein. Seen here are hundreds of thousands of distinct CDR3 sequences, 22% observed once, and the top ten hold around 6.9%. V was pared by 0 bases and J by 10 bases, with 13 bases between. CDR1 and CDR2 from the germline V gene are SGHRS and YFSETQ. The CDR3 is 13 residues long.

The V gene is TRBV5-1, the J gene TRBJ1-1, with D possibly TRBD1 on 6 matching bases. The sample consisted of peripheral blood. The source is a woman under 30 with stable Graves' hyperthyroidism. Some clones in this sample may be carry-over from other donors' samples. CDR3 nucleotides: TGCGCCAGCAGCTTGGAGATTCGGGGGCTAGCTTTCTTT. It encodes CASSLEIRGLAFF.